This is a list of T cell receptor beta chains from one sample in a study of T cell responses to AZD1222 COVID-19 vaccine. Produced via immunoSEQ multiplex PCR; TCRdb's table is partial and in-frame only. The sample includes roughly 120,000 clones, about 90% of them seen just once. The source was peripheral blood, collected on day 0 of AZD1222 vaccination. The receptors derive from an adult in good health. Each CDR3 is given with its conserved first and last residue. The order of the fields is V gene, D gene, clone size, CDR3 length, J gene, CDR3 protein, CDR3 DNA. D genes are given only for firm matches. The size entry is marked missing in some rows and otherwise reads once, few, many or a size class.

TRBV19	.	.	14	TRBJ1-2	CASSIGTGNYGYTF	TGTGCCAGTAGTATTGGGACGGGTAACTATGGCTACACCTTC
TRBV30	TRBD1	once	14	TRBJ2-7	CAWVTGTGDYEQYF	TGTGCCTGGGTCACCGGGACAGGGGATTACGAGCAGTACTTC
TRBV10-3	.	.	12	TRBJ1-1	CAIPGSNTEAFF	TGTGCCATCCCGGGATCGAACACTGAAGCTTTCTTT
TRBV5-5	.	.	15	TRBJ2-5	CASSLAYRAAETQYF	TGTGCCAGCAGCTTGGCTTACAGGGCGGCAGAGACCCAGTACTTC
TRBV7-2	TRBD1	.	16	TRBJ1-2	CASSHRTGAINYGYTF	TGTGCCAGCAGCCACCGGACAGGGGCGATTAACTATGGCTACACCTTC
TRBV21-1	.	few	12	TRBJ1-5	CASPAPNQPQHF	TGTGCCAGCCCGGCCCCCAATCAGCCCCAGCATTTT
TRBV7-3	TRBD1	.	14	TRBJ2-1	CASSSGQGHNEQFF	TGTGCCAGCAGCTCGGGACAGGGTCACAATGAGCAGTTCTTC
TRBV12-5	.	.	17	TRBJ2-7	CASGLVEMDGTFGEQYF	TGTGCTAGTGGTTTGGTCGAAATGGACGGGACCTTCGGCGAGCAGTACTTC
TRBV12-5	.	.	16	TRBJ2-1	CASAPMGVGSYNEQFF	TGTGCTAGTGCACCGATGGGTGTTGGCTCCTACAATGAGCAGTTCTTC
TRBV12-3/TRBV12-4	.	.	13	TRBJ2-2	CASSSQGTGELFF	TGTGCCAGCAGTTCCCAAGGGACCGGGGAGCTGTTTTTT
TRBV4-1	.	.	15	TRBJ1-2	CASSQVLGASYGYTF	TGCGCCAGCAGCCAAGTCCTGGGGGCAAGCTATGGCTACACCTTC
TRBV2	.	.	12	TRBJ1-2	CAGGRGNYGYTF	TGTGCCGGAGGCCGGGGCAACTATGGCTACACCTTC
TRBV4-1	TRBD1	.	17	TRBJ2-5	CASSFEGQVISPETQYF	TGCGCCAGCAGCTTCGAGGGACAGGTGATATCCCCGGAGACCCAGTACTTC
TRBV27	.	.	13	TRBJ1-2	CASQEGRGYGYTF	TGTGCCTCCCAGGAGGGGCGGGGGTATGGCTACACCTTC
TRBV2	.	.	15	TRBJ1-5	CASSGEGWSNQPQHF	TGTGCCAGCAGTGGGGAGGGCTGGAGCAATCAGCCCCAGCATTTT
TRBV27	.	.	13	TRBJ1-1	CASSARDRIEAFF	TGTGCCAGCAGTGCCCGGGACCGGATTGAAGCTTTCTTT
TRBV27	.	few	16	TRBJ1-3	CASSLRDPSSGNTIYF	TGTGCCAGCAGTTTAAGGGACCCCTCATCTGGAAACACCATATATTTT
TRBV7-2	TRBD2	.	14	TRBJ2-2	CASSLGLGFGELFF	TGTGCCAGCAGCCTGGGACTAGGTTTCGGGGAGCTGTTTTTT
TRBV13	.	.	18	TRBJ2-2	CASSPAAWAVSNTGELFF	TGTGCCAGCAGCCCCGCGGCCTGGGCAGTTTCGAACACCGGGGAGCTGTTTTTT
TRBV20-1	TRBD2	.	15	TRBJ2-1	CSASSGRYPYNEQFF	TGCAGTGCTAGTTCCGGGAGGTACCCCTACAATGAGCAGTTCTTC
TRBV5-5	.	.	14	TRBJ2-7	CASSLQGSRDEQYF	TGTGCCAGCAGCTTACAGGGATCGAGGGACGAGCAGTACTTC
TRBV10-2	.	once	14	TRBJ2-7	CASTGRITTYEQYF	TGCGCCAGCACGGGAAGGATTACCACCTACGAGCAGTACTTC
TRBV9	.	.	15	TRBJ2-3	CASSVLATAADTQYF	TGTGCCAGCAGCGTACTAGCGACCGCGGCAGATACGCAGTATTTT
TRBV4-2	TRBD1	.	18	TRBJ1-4	CASSHEPTGGEANEKLFF	TGTGCCAGCAGCCATGAACCGACAGGGGGCGAAGCTAATGAAAAACTGTTTTTT
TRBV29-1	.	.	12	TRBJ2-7	CSVDSGDYEQYF	TGCAGCGTAGATTCCGGGGACTACGAGCAGTACTTC
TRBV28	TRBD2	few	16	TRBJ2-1	CASSLWVIAGDNEQFF	TGTGCCAGCAGTTTATGGGTGATAGCGGGAGACAATGAGCAGTTCTTC
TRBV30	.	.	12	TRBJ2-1	CAWSGTLDEQFF	TGTGCCTGGAGTGGGACACTAGATGAGCAGTTCTTC
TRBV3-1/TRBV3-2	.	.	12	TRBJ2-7	CASSLQTYEQYF	TGTGCCAGCAGCCTACAGACCTACGAGCAGTACTTC
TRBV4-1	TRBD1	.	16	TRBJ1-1	CASSQDKRQGGTEAFF	TGCGCCAGCAGCCAAGACAAGCGACAGGGGGGCACTGAAGCTTTCTTT
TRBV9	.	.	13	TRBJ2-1	CASSVTTRKELFF	TGTGCCAGCAGCGTCACAACTAGGAAGGAACTGTTCTTC
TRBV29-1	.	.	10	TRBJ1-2	CSVESPGYTF	TGCAGCGTTGAAAGTCCAGGCTACACCTTC
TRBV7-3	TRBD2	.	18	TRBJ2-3	CASSATSGGSSSTDTQYF	TGTGCCAGCAGCGCAACTAGCGGGGGGTCCTCTAGCACAGATACGCAGTATTTT
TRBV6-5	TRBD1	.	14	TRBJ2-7	CASSYSDRVDEQYF	TGTGCCAGCAGTTACTCCGACAGGGTCGACGAGCAGTACTTC
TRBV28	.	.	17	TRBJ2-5	CASTSISSGGGDETQYF	TGTGCCAGCACTTCTATATCCTCGGGCGGGGGCGATGAGACCCAGTACTTC
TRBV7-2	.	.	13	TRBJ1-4	CASSPRWAEKLFF	TGTGCCAGCAGTCCCCGGTGGGCAGAAAAACTGTTTTTT
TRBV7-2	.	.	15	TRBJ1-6	CASSLGAKGNSPLHF	TGTGCCAGCAGCTTAGGCGCTAAAGGGAATTCACCCCTCCACTTT
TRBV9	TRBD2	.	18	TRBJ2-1	CASSPRTSGRAVLHEQFF	TGTGCCAGCAGCCCCCGGACTAGCGGGAGGGCCGTCTTACATGAGCAGTTCTTC
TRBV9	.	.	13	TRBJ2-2	CASSVVATGELFF	TGTGCCAGCAGCGTAGTGGCCACCGGGGAGCTGTTTTTT
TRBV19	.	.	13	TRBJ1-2	CASSIDPDESYTF	TGTGCCAGTAGTATAGATCCTGACGAGAGCTACACCTTC
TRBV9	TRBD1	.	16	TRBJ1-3	CASSVVGTGSGNTIYF	TGTGCCAGCAGCGTAGTCGGGACAGGGTCTGGAAACACCATATATTTT
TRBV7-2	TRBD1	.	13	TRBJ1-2	CASSSGQFYGYTF	TGTGCCAGCAGCTCGGGACAGTTCTATGGCTACACCTTC
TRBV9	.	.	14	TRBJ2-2	CASSVELFSGELFF	TGTGCCAGCAGCGTAGAGTTGTTTTCCGGGGAGCTGTTTTTT
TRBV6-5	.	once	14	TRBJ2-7	CASRTPRRTYEQYF	TGTGCCAGTCGGACACCGCGAAGAACCTACGAGCAGTACTTC
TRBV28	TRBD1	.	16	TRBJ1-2	CASSFLTAGGGYGYTF	TGTGCCAGCAGTTTCCTAACGGCAGGGGGCGGCTATGGCTACACCTTC
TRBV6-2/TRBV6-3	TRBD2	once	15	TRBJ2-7	CASSYQLAGAYEQYF	TGTGCCAGCAGTTACCAGCTAGCGGGAGCCTACGAGCAGTACTTC
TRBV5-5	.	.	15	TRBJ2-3	CASSHYFPSTDTQYF	TGTGCCAGCAGCCACTACTTTCCCTCCACAGATACGCAGTATTTT
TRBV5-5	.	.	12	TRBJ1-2	CASGVGGYGYTF	TGTGCCAGCGGAGTGGGGGGCTATGGCTACACCTTC
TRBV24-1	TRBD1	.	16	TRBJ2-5	CATSDSSTAGGETQYF	TGTGCCACCAGTGATTCCTCAACGGCAGGGGGAGAGACCCAGTACTTC
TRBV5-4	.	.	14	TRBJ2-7	CASSPAEQLYEQYF	TGTGCCAGCAGCCCGGCGGAGCAGCTCTACGAGCAGTACTTC
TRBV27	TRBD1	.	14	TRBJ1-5	CASSVDRGSQPQHF	TGTGCCAGCAGTGTCGACAGGGGGAGTCAGCCCCAGCATTTT
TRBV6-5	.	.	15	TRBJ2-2	CASSYGTGPDGELFF	TGTGCCAGCAGTTACGGGACGGGACCGGACGGGGAGCTGTTTTTT